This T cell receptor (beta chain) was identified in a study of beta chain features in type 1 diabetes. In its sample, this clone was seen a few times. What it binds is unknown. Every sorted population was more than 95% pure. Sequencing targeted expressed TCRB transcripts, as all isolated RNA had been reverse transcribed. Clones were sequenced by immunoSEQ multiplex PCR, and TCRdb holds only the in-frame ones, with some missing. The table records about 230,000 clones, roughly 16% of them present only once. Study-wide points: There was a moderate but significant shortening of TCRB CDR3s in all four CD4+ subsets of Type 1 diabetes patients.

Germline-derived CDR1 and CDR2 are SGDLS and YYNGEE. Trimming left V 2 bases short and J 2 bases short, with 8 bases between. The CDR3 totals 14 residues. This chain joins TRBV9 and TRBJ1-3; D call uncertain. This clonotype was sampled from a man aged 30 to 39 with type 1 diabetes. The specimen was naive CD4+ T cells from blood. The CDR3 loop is CASSVTNAGNTIYF. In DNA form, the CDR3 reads TGTGCCAGCAGCGTTACCAACGCTGGAAACACCATATATTTT.